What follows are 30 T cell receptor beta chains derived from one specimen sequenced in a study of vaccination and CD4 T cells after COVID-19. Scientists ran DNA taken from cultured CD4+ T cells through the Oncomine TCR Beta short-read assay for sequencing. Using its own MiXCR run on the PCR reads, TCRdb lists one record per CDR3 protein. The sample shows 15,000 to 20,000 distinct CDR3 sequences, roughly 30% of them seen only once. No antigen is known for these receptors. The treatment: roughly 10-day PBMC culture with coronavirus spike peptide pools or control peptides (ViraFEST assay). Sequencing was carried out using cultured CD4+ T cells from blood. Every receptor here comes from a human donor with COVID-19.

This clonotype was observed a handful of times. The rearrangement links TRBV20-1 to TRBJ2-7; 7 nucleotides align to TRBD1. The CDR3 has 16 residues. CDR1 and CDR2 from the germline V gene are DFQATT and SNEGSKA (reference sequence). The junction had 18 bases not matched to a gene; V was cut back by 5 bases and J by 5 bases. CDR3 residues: CSASSRGGGNVDEQYF. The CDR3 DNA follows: TGCAGTGCTTCCTCTAGAGGGGGCGGAAACGTGGACGAGCAGTACTTC.

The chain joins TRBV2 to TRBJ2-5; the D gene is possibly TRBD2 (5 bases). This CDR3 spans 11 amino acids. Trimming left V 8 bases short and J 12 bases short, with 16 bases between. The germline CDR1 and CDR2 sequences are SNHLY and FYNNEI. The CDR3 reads CASAAVGVEYF. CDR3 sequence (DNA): TGTGCCAGCGCCGCCGTGGGAGTAGAGTACTTC.

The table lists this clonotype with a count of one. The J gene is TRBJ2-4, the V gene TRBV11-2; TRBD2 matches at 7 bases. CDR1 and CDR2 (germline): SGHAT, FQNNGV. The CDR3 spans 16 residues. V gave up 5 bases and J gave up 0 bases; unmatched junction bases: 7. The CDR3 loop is CASSQGRALAKNIQYF. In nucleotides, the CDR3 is TGTGCCAGCAGCCAAGGGAGGGCACTAGCCAAAAACATTCAGTACTTC.

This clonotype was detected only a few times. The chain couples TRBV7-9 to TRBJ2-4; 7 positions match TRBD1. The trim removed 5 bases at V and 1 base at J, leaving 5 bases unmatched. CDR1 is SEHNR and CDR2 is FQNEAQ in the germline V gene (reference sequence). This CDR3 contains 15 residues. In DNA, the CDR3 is TGTGCCAGCAGCCCTCAACAGGGGGCCAAAAACATTCAGTACTTC. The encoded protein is CASSPQQGAKNIQYF.

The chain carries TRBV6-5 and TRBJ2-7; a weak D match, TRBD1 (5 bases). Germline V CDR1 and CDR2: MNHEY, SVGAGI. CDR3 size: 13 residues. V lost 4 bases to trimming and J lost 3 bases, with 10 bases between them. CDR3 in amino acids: CASSLQDYYEQYF. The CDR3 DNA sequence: TGTGCCAGCAGTTTACAGGATTACTACGAGCAGTACTTC.

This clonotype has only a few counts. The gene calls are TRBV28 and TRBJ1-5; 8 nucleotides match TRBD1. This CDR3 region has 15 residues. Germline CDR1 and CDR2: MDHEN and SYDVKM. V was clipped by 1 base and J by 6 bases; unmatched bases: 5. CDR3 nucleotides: TGTGCCAGCAGTTTATTGGCAGGGGGCGGTCAGCCCCAGCATTTT. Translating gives CASSLLAGGGQPQHF.

CDR3 DNA sequence: TGTGCCAGCTCACCAATCGTGGGTAGCAATCAGCCCCAGCATTTT. Encoded protein: CASSPIVGSNQPQHF. The chain has TRBV18 and TRBJ1-5; no firm D call. Germline-derived CDR1 and CDR2 are KGHSH and LQKENI. CDR3 length: 15 amino acids. With 2 bases removed from V and 0 bases from J, the gap between germline ends came to 8 bases.

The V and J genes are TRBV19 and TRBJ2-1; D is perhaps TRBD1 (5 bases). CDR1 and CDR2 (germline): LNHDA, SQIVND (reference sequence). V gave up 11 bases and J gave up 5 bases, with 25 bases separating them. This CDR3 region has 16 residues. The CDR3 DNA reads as TGTGCCGGTACTAAAGGCCCAGGCACAGGAGACAATGAGCAGTTCTTC. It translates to CAGTKGPGTGDNEQFF.

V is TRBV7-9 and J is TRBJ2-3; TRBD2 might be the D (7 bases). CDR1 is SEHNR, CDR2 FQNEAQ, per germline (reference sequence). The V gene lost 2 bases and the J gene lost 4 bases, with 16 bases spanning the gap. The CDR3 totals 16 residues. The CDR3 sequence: CASSLSGGQRADTQYF. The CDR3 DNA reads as TGTGCCAGCAGCTTATCCGGGGGGCAGCGGGCAGATACGCAGTATTTT.

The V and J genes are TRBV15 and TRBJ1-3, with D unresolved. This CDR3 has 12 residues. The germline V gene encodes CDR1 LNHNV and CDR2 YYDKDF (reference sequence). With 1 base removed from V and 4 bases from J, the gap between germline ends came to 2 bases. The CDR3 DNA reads TGTGCCACCAGCAGAGTCGGAAACACCATATATTTT. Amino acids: CATSRVGNTIYF.

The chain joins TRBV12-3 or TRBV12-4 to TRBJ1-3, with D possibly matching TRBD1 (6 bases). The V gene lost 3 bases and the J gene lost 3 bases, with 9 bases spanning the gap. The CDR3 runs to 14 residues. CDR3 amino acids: CASSLQGGGNTIYF. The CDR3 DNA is TGTGCCAGCAGTTTGCAAGGGGGTGGAAACACCATATATTTT.

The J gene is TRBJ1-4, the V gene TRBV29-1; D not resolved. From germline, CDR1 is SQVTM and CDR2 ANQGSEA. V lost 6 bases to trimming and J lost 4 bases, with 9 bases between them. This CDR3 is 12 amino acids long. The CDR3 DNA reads TGCAGCGTGGGTGGTGGTAATGAAAAACTGTTTTTT. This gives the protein CSVGGGNEKLFF. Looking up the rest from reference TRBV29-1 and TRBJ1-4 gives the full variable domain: SAVISQKPSRDICQRGTSLTIQCQVDSQVTMMFWYRQQPGQSLTLIATANQGSEATYESGFVIDKFPISRPNLTFSTLTVSNMSPEDSSIYLCSVGGGNEKLFFGSGTQLSVL.

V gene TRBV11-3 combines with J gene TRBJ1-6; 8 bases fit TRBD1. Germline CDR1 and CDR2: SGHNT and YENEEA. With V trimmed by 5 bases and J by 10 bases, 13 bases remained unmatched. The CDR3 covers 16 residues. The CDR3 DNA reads TGTGCCAGCAGCCGAGACAGGGGCCAGCTTTTCTCACCCCTCCACTTT. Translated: CASSRDRGQLFSPLHF.

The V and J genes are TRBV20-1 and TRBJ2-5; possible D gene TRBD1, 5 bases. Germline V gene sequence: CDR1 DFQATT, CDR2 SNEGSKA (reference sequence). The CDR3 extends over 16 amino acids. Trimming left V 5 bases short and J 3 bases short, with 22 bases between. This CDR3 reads CSARTSPPDIKETQYF. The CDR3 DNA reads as TGCAGTGCTCGAACCTCCCCCCCGGACATAAAAGAGACCCAGTACTTC.

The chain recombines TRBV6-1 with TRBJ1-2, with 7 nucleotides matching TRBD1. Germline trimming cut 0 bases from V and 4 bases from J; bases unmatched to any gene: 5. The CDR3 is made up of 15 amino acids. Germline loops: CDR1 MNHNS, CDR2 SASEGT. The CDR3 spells CASSEASTGLYGYTF. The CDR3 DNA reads TGTGCCAGCAGTGAAGCCTCGACAGGGCTCTATGGCTACACCTTC.

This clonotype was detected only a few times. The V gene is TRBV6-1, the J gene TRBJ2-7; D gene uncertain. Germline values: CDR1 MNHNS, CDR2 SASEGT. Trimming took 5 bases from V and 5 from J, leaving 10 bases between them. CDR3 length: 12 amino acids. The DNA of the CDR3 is TGTGCCAGCAGTCGACCCCGGGACGAGCAGTACTTC. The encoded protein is CASSRPRDEQYF.

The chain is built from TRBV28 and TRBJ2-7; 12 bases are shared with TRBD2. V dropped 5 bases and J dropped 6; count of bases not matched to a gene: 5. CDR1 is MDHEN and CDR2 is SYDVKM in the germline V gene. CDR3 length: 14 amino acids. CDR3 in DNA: TGTGCCAGCAGTCCGGGACTAGCGGGTGCCGAGCAGTACTTC. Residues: CASSPGLAGAEQYF. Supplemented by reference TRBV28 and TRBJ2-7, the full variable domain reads DVKVTQSSRYLVKRTGEKVFLECVQDMDHENMFWYRQDPGLGLRLIYFSYDVKMKEKGDIPEGYSVSREKKERFSLILESASTNQTSMYLCASSPGLAGAEQYFGPGTRLTVT.

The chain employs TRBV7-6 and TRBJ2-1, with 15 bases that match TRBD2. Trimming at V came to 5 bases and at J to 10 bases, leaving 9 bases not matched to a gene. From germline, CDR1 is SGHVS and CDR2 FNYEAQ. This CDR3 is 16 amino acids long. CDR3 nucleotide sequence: TGTGCCAGCAGCGCACGGACTAGCGGGGGGGCATTAGAGCAGTTCTTC. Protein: CASSARTSGGALEQFF.

The DNA of the CDR3 is TGCGCCAGCAGTCCACGACCGGTAGGAACTTACGAGCAGTACTTC. Its translation: CASSPRPVGTYEQYF. The chain joins TRBV23-1 to TRBJ2-7, with D uncertain. TRBV23-1 is filed as an ORF, its function uncertain. The CDR3 has 15 amino acids. V gave up 4 bases and J gave up 4 bases, with 17 bases separating them.

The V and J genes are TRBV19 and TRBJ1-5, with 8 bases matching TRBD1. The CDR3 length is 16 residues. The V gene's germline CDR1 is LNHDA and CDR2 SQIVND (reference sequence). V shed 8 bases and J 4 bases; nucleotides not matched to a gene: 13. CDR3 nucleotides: TGTGCCAGTCGCACCTTCGGACAGGGTGTTAATCAGCCCCAGCATTTT. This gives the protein CASRTFGQGVNQPQHF.

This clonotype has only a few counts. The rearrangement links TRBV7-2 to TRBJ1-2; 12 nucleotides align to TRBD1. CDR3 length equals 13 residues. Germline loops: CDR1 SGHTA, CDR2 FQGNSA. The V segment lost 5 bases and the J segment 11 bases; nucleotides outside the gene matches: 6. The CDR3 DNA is TGTGCCAGCAGCCCCGGGACAGGGGGCATATACACCTTC. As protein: CASSPGTGGIYTF.

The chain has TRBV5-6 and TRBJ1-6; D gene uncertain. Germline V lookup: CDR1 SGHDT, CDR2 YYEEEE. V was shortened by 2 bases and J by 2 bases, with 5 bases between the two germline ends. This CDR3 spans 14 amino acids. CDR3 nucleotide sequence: TGTGCCAGCAGCTTTGACCCCTATAATTCACCCCTCCACTTT. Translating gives CASSFDPYNSPLHF.

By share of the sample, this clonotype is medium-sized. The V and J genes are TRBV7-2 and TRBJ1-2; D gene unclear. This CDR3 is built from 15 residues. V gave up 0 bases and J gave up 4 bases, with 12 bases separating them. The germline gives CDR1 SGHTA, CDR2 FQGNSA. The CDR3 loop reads CASSLARRQTYGYTF. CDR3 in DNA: TGTGCCAGCAGCTTAGCCCGGCGGCAGACCTATGGCTACACCTTC.

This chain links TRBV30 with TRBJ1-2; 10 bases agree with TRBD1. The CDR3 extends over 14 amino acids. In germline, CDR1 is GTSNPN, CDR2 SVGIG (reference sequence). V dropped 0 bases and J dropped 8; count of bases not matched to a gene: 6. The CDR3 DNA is TGTGCCTGGAGTGTTGGTGGACAGGGGGGCGGCTACACCTTC. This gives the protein CAWSVGGQGGGYTF.

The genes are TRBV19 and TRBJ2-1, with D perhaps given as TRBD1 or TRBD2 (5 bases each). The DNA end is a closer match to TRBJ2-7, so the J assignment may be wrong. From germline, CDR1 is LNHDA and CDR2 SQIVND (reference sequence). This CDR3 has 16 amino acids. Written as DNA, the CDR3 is TGTGCCAGTAGTGTCGGAGGCACAGGCAGCTCCTACGAGCAGTACTTC. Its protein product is CASSVGGTGSSYEQYF.

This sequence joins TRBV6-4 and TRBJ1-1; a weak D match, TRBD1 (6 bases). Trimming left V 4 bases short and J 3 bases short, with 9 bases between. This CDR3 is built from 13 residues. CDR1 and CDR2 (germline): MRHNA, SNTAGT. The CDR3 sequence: CASSAEGDTEAFF. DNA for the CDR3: TGTGCCAGCAGTGCAGAGGGGGACACTGAAGCTTTCTTT.

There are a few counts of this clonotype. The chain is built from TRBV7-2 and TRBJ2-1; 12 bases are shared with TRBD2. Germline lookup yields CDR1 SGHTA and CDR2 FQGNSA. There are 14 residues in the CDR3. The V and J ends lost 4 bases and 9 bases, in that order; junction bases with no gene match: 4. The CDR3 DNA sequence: TGTGCCAGCAGCTCGGCTAGCGGGGGGGCTGAGCAGTTCTTC. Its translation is CASSSASGGAEQFF.

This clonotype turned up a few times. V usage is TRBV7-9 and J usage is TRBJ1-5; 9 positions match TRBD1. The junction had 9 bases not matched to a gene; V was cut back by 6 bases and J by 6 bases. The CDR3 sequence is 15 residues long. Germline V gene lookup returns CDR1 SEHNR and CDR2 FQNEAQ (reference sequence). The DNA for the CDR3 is TGTGCCAGCAGTACCGGGACAGGGATTCTTCAGCCCCAGCATTTT. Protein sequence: CASSTGTGILQPQHF.

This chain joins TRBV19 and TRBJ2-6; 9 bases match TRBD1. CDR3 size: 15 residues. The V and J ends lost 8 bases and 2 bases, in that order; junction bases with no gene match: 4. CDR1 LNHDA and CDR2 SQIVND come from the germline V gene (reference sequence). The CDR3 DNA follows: TGTGCCAGTGCGACAGGGGGAACTGGGGCCAACGTCCTGACTTTC. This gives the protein CASATGGTGANVLTF.

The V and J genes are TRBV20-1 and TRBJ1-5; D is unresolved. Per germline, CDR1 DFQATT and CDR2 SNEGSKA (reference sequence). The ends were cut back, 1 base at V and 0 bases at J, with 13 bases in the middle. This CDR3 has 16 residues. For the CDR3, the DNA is TGCAGTGCTAGAGGCAAGACGGCCTATAGCAATCAGCCCCAGCATTTT. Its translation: CSARGKTAYSNQPQHF.